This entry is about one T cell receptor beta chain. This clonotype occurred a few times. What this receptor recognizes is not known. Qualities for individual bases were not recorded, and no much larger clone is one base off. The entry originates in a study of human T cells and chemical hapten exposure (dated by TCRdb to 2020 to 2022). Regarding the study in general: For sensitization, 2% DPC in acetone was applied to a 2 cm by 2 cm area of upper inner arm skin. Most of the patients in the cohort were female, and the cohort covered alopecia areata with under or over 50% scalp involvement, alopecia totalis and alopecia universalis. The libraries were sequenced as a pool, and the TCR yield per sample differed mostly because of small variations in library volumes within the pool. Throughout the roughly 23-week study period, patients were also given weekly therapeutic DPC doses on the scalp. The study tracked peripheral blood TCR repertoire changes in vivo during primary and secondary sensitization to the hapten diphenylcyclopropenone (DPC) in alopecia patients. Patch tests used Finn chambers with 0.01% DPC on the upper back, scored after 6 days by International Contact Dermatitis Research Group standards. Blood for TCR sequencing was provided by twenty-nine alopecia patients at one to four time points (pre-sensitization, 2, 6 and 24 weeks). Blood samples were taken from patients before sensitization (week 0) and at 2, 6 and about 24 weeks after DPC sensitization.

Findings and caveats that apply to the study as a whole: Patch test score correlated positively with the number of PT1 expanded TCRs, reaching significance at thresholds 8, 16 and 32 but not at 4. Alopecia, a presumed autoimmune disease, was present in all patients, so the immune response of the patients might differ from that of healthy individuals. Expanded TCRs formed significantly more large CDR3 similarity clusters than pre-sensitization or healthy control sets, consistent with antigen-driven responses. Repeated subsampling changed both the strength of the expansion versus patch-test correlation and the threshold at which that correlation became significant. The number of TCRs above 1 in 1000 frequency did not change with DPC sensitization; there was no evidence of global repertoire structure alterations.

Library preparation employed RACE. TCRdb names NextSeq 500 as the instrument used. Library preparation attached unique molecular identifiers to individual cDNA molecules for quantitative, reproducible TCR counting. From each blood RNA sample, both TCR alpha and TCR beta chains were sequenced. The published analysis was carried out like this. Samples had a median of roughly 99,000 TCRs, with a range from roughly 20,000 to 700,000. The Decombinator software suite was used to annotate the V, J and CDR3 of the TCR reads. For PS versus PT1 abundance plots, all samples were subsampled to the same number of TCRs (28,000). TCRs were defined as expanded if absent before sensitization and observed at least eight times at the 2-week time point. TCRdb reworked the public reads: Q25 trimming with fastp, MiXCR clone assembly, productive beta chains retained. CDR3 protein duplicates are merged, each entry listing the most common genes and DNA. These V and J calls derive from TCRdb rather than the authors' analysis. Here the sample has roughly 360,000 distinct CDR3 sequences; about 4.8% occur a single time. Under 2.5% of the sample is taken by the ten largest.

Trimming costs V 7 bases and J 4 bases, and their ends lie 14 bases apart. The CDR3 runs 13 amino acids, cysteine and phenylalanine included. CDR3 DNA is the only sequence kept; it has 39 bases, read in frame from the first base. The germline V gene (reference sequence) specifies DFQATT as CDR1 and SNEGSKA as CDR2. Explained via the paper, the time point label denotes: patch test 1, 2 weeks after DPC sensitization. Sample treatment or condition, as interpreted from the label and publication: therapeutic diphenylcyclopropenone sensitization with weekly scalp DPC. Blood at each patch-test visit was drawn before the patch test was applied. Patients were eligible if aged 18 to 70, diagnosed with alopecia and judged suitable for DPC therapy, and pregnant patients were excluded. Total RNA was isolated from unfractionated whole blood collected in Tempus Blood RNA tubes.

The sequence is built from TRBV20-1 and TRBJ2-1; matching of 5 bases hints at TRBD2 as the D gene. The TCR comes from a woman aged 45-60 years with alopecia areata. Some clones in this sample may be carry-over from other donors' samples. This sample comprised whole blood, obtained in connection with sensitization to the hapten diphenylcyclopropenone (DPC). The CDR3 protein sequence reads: CSGLELVYNEQFF. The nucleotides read TGCAGTGGTTTGGAACTAGTATACAATGAGCAGTTCTTC.